The sequence of this TCR beta chain was determined in a study of cytomegalovirus exposure and HLA in healthy donors. The CDR3 runs 12 residues. Germline CDR1 is SGDLS and CDR2 is YYNGEE. V lost 3 bases to trimming and J lost 4 bases, with 8 bases between them. This clone occurred a few times. Vbeta (60) and Jbeta (13) primers were used in the PCR. The table came from immunoSEQ multiplex PCR; TCRdb's copy has only in-frame clones and leaves some out. The sample includes 120,000 to 150,000 clones, around three quarters of them seen just once. The sample taken for sequencing was PBMCs. This clonotype was obtained from a woman aged 40 to 50 in good health and CMV-seropositive. This chain connects TRBV9 to TRBJ2-7, with D perhaps matching TRBD1 (5 bases). The CDR3 DNA follows: TGTGCCAGCAGCGAGCAGGGTTACGAGCAGTACTTC. It yields the protein CASSEQGYEQYF.